This T cell receptor (beta chain) stems from a study of blood T cell repertoires in COVID-19 (dated by TCRdb to 2020 to 2022). In the study overall: Samples from collaborators originated in the United States, Italy and Spain and spanned both the acute and convalescent phases of COVID-19. The repertoires were released in a freely available public database intended as a resource for research on the immune response to SARS-CoV-2. The prospective study material was composed of cDNA or gDNA derived from T cells, B-cell-depleted T cells, or PBMCs. The dataset comprised deeply sampled blood TCRbeta repertoires from subjects exposed to, actively infected with, or recovered from COVID-19. Samples were obtained from the ongoing ImmuneRACE study (first 160 participants) and from some 1,200 subjects provided by 6 global collaborators. Where HLA class I and class II types were available, the types were taken from metadata supplied by the sample provider, not from assay-based typing. The sample metadata nearly always contained a de-identified subject ID, COVID-19 status, age in years and sex. Results and caveats for the whole study, not just this receptor: The quantity of clinical and demographic metadata differed by source and by participant and was supplied without curation.

Whole blood was collected in K2EDTA tubes by collaborating institutions according to the institutions' own protocols. For TCRbeta analysis, collaborators shipped samples in one of three forms: frozen whole blood, isolated PBMCs, or DNA extracted from either of those sample types. The immunoSEQ Assay, a bias-controlled multiplex PCR, was used to amplify TCRbeta CDR3 regions from genomic DNA. Per the source publication's procedure: Within the assay, amplification of reference gene primers was used to estimate how many nucleated cells each sample contained. To quantify the absolute abundance of each unique TCRbeta CDR3 rearrangement, sequence reads were collapsed and filtered. For each sample, productive Simpson clonality was calculated as the square root of Simpson's diversity index across productive rearrangements. Here the immuneACCESS table is served through TCRdb, limited to in-frame sequences with V and J called. Missing clones are a known gap in these copies; in checked studies unresolved V genes cover under half, and the rest lacks a known reason. Clonal size and the V and J genes are those of that table, whereas D and trimming came from the DNA. In this sample the table shows over 300,000 clones, 65% to 85% of which occur a single time. Roughly 1.1% of the sample rests with the top ten.

A remark on this clone: No antigen is known for it. No qualities accompany the bases; no much larger clone lies one base away.

Ends trimmed: V by 4 bases, J by 7 bases; bases unmatched to a gene: 7. In the germline V gene, CDR1 corresponds to MGHRA and CDR2 to YSYEKL. Inclusive of the bounding cysteine and phenylalanine, the CDR3 is 15 residues long. Left in the record is the CDR3 DNA by itself, 45 bases read in frame from the first base. The sequenced sample consisted of peripheral blood. This chain joins TRBV4-1 to TRBJ2-2; 9 bases in the junction line up with TRBD1. The TCR comes from a woman aged 45-65 years with acute or convalescent COVID-19. The CDR3 here reads CASSLGQGEIGELFF. DNA sequence: TGCGCCAGCAGCCTGGGACAGGGAGAAATCGGGGAGCTGTTTTTT.